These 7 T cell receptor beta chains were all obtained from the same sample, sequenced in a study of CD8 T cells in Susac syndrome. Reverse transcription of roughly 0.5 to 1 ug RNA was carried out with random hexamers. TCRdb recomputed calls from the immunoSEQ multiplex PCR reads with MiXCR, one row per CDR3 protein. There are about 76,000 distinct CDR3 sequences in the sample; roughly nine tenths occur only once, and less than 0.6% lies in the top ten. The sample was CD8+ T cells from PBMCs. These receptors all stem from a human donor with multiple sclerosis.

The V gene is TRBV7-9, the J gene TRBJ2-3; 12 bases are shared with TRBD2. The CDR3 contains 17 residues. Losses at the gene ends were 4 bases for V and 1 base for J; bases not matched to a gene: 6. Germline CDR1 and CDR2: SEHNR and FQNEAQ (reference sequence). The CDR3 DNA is TGTGCCAGCAGCTCCACCAGACTAGCGGGGGGCACAGATACGCAGTATTTT. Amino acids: CASSSTRLAGGTDTQYF.

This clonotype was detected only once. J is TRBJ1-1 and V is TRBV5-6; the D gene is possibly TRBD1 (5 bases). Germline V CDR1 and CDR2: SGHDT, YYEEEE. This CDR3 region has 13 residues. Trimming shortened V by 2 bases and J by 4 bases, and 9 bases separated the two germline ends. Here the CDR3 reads CASSFGGTTEAFF. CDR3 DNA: TGTGCCAGCAGCTTCGGGGGTACCACTGAAGCTTTCTTT.

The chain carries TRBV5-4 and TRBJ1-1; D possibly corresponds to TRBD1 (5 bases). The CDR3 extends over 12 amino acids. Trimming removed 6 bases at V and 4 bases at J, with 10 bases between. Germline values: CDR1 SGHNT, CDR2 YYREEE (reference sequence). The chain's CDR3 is CASTSGSTEAFF. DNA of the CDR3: TGTGCCAGCACCTCAGGGAGCACTGAAGCTTTCTTT.

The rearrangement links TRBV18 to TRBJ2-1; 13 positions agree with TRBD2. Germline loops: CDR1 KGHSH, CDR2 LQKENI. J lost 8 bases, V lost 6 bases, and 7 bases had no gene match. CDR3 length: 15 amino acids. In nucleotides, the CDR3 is TGTGCCAGCTCGCCTACTAGCGGGGGGGCCGATGAGCAGTTCTTC. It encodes CASSPTSGGADEQFF.

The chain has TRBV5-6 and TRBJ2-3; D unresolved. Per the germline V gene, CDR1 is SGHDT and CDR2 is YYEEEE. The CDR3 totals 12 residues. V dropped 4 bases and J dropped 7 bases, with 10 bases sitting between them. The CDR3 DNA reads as TGTGCCAGCAGCCTAGACCGTCATACGCAGTATTTT. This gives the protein CASSLDRHTQYF.

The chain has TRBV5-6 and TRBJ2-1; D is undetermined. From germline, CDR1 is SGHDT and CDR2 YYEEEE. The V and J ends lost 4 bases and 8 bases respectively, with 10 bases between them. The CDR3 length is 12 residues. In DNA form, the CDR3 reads TGTGCCAGCAGCCTAGGGCTGGATGAGCAGTTCTTC. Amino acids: CASSLGLDEQFF.

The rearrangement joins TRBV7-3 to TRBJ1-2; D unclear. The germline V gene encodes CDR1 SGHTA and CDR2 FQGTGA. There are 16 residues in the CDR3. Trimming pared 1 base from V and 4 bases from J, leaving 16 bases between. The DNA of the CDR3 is TGTGCCAGCAGCTTAAACCCGACACCGGAGGGCTATGGCTACACCTTC. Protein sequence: CASSLNPTPEGYGYTF.